This entry lists 20 T cell receptor beta chains sequenced from one sample in a study of blood T cell repertoires in COVID-19. Some clones are missing from TCRdb's copy, which holds only in-frame ones; the method was immunoSEQ multiplex PCR. The data contain roughly 150,000 clones, 80% to 90% of them singletons. Sequenced material: peripheral blood. These receptor sequences come from a human donor in a cohort sampled during active COVID-19.

J is TRBJ1-3 and V is TRBV4-1; TRBD1 aligns across 8 bases. V shed 2 bases, J shed 3 bases, and the junction held 9 bases outside the gene matches. CDR1 is MGHRA, CDR2 YSYEKL, per germline. CDR3 size: 17 residues. CDR3: CASSQTGGQSFGNTIYF. CDR3 nucleotides: TGCGCCAGCAGCCAAACAGGGGGACAGTCGTTTGGAAACACCATATATTTT.

The chain carries TRBV13 and TRBJ2-3, with TRBD2 identical over 8 bases. There are 19 residues in the CDR3. Germline V gene data show CDR1 as PRHDT and CDR2 as FYEKMQ (reference sequence). Losses at the gene ends were 1 base for V and 0 bases for J; bases not matched to a gene: 12. The CDR3 sequence: CASSLALAGIFSSTDTQYF. CDR3 nucleotides: TGTGCCAGCAGCTTAGCGTTAGCGGGGATCTTCTCTAGCACAGATACGCAGTATTTT.

V and J are TRBV5-8 and TRBJ1-5; D remains ambiguous. Trimming left V 0 bases short and J 0 bases short, with 10 bases between. This CDR3 region has 16 residues. Germline CDR1 is SGHTS and CDR2 is YDEGEE. CDR3 nucleotide sequence: TGTGCCAGCAGCTTGGATTTTACCGGTAGCAATCAGCCCCAGCATTTT. It codes for CASSLDFTGSNQPQHF.

The sample holds a few counts of this clone. The V gene is TRBV11-2, the J gene TRBJ1-2; the D is unclear. This CDR3 contains 12 residues. The V and J ends lost 3 bases and 2 bases respectively, with 4 bases between them. Germline CDR1 SGHAT, CDR2 FQNNGV. The CDR3 DNA reads as TGTGCCAGCAGCTTCGAGAACTATGGCTACACCTTC. It translates to CASSFENYGYTF.

The rearrangement links TRBV3-1 (or the pseudogene TRBV3-2) to TRBJ2-3, with 10 bases fitting TRBD2. V trimming: 2 bases; J trimming: 3 bases; junction bases outside the gene matches: 11. The germline V gene encodes CDR1 LGHDT and CDR2 YNNKEL (reference sequence). The CDR3 is 18 amino acids. Written as DNA, the CDR3 is TGTGCCAGCAGCCAACCCCCGTCTAGCGGGAGCGAGACAGATACGCAGTATTTT. Translation gives CASSQPPSSGSETDTQYF.

This clone was seen a single time. This rearrangement joins TRBV24-1 to TRBJ2-2; the match to TRBD1 covers 8 bases. V shed 5 bases, J shed 0 bases, and the junction held 4 bases outside the gene matches. The CDR3 consists of 16 residues. Germline CDR1 reads KGHDR; CDR2 reads SFDVKD. The CDR3 is CATSGPGGPNTGELFF. Written as DNA, the CDR3 is TGTGCCACCAGTGGTCCAGGGGGCCCGAACACCGGGGAGCTGTTTTTT.

The rearrangement uses TRBV6-5 and TRBJ1-2, with TRBD1 matching over 10 bases. The CDR3 runs to 12 residues. Per germline, CDR1 MNHEY and CDR2 SVGAGI. Trimming took 6 bases from V and 6 from J; bases not matched to a gene: 1. CDR3: CASSGQGDGYTF. The CDR3 DNA sequence: TGTGCCAGCAGCGGACAGGGGGATGGCTACACCTTC.

The chain couples TRBV7-2 to TRBJ1-5, with D possibly TRBD1 on 6 matching bases. Trimming took 4 bases from V and 11 from J, leaving 18 bases between them. This CDR3 region has 14 residues. Germline CDR1 SGHTA, CDR2 FQGNSA. The CDR3, as DNA: TGTGCCAGCAGCTCGGGACATGGGTTGCAGGCCCAGCATTTT. It specifies CASSSGHGLQAQHF.

This clone was counted a single time. The chain is built from TRBV7-2 and TRBJ2-2, with a tentative D call TRBD2 (5 bases). Germline V CDR1 and CDR2: SGHTA, FQGNSA. This CDR3 comprises 16 residues. V gave up 1 base and J gave up 0 bases, with 9 bases separating them. CDR3 coding DNA: TGTGCCAGCAGCTTAGACGGGGTTACGAACACCGGGGAGCTGTTTTTT. Translating it yields CASSLDGVTNTGELFF.

The chain uses TRBV6-5 and TRBJ2-7; a weak D match, TRBD1 (6 bases). Germline CDR1 reads MNHEY; CDR2 reads SVGAGI. CDR3 length: 13 residues. With 5 bases removed from V and 1 base from J, the gap between germline ends came to 9 bases. DNA for the CDR3: TGTGCCAGCAGTAACAGGGCGTCCTACGAGCAGTACTTC. It yields the protein CASSNRASYEQYF.

This sequence joins TRBV30 and TRBJ1-2; TRBD1 is a possible D gene (6 bases). V lost 3 bases and J 4 bases, leaving 15 bases between the germline ends. Per germline, CDR1 GTSNPN and CDR2 SVGIG (reference sequence). This CDR3 is built from 14 residues. The CDR3 coding sequence is TGTGCCTGGAGCCTACGGGGGGGCGGCTATGGCTACACCTTC. Protein sequence: CAWSLRGGGYGYTF.

The rearrangement links TRBV19 to TRBJ2-7, with D maybe TRBD2 (5 bases). Germline lookup yields CDR1 LNHDA and CDR2 SQIVND (reference sequence). This CDR3 region has 13 residues. V lost 5 bases and J lost 2, with 10 bases in between. The CDR3 reads CASSVARTYEQYF. As DNA, the CDR3 is TGTGCCAGTAGTGTAGCGAGGACCTACGAGCAGTACTTC.

The chain uses TRBV6-2 or TRBV6-3 and TRBJ2-1; 11 bases align to TRBD2. V shed 5 bases and J 9 bases; nucleotides not matched to a gene: 6. The CDR3 is 14 residues long. Germline V gene data show CDR1 as MNHEY and CDR2 as SVGEGT. The CDR3 here is CASSRLAGSAEQFF. The CDR3 coding sequence is TGTGCCAGCAGTCGACTAGCGGGATCAGCTGAGCAGTTCTTC.

The chain uses TRBV27 and TRBJ2-2; TRBD1 matches at 11 bases. The CDR3 has 15 amino acids. The V gene's germline CDR1 is MNHEY and CDR2 SMNVEV (reference sequence). J lost 3 bases, V lost 6 bases, and 3 bases had no gene match. CDR3 sequence: CASRRTGGYTGELFF. The DNA of the CDR3 is TGTGCCAGCAGGAGGACAGGGGGCTACACCGGGGAGCTGTTTTTT.

The genes are TRBV7-6 and TRBJ1-6; TRBD1 is a possible D gene (6 bases). Germline CDR1 is SGHVS and CDR2 is FNYEAQ. Trimming shortened V by 4 bases and J by 9 bases, and 19 bases separated the two germline ends. The CDR3 is 16 amino acids. The CDR3 DNA reads as TGTGCCAGCAGCTCGGGGGGGGCTTCAGGTGGTTCACCCCTCCACTTT. It specifies CASSSGGASGGSPLHF.

On this clone itself: One end of the junction varies from germline; a read error may be responsible. The genes are TRBV3-1 (or the pseudogene TRBV3-2) and TRBJ1-1; D gene ambiguous. CDR3 length: 16 residues. Germline-derived CDR1 and CDR2 are LGHDT and YNNKEL (reference sequence). The CDR3 sequence: CASTQMGGKVDAEAFF. CDR3 nucleotides: TGTGCCAGCACCCAAATGGGAGGGAAAGTGGACGCTGAAGCTTTCTTT.

The chain links TRBV10-3 to TRBJ2-3; 8 nucleotides line up with TRBD1. The V segment lost 0 bases and the J segment 1 base; nucleotides outside the gene matches: 6. This CDR3 has 17 residues. Looked up from germline, CDR1 is ENHRY and CDR2 is SYGVKD. In DNA form, the CDR3 reads TGTGCCATCAGTGAGTCACAGGGGGTAGGGGGCACAGATACGCAGTATTTT. Protein sequence: CAISESQGVGGTDTQYF.

The chain is built from TRBV10-1 and TRBJ2-3; D is undetermined. Between the trimmed V and J ends, which lost 8 bases and 2 bases, there was a span of 11 bases. This CDR3 is 13 amino acids long. CDR1 WNHNN and CDR2 SYGVQD come from the germline V gene (reference sequence). In DNA form, the CDR3 reads TGCGCCAGCGCTAATAAACCCACAGATACGCAGTATTTT. It specifies CASANKPTDTQYF.

The gene calls are TRBV7-8 and TRBJ1-4, with 9 bases lining up with TRBD1. The CDR3 spans 16 residues. J gave up 4 bases and V 4 bases, and 7 bases lay outside the gene matches. Germline lookup yields CDR1 SGHVS and CDR2 FQNEAQ. CDR3 bases: TGTGCCAGCAGCTCGAATCCGGGACAGGGTAATGAAAAACTGTTTTTT. Amino acids: CASSSNPGQGNEKLFF.

V is TRBV29-1 and J is TRBJ2-1; 12 bases are shared with TRBD2. The CDR3 loop spans 13 amino acids. CDR1 is SQVTM and CDR2 is ANQGSEA in the germline V gene. Germline trimming cut 8 bases from V and 9 bases from J; bases unmatched to any gene: 8. DNA for the CDR3: TGCAGCTTGACTAGCGGGAGTACGGTTGAGCAGTTCTTC. It translates to CSLTSGSTVEQFF.